This passage covers 18 T cell receptor beta chains from one sample sequenced in a study of OX40 agonist ivuxolimab in advanced cancers. This table comes from immunoSEQ multiplex PCR, and its TCRdb copy is limited to in-frame clones, with some not included. The sample has about 30,000 clones, about 90% seen once; the top ten hold over 4%. The sequencing here drew on CD4+ or CD8+ T cells sorted from blood, taken in a trial of the OX40 agonist ivuxolimab. The source of these receptors is an adult with an advanced solid tumor such as melanoma, head and neck, liver or kidney cancer.

The chain recombines TRBV6-5 with TRBJ1-2, with unresolved D. Germline values: CDR1 MNHEY, CDR2 SVGAGI. This CDR3 is 14 amino acids long. V lost 7 bases and J lost 2, with 14 bases in between. The CDR3 loop is CASIPRGANYGYTF. The CDR3 bases are TGTGCCAGCATTCCAAGAGGTGCCAACTATGGCTACACCTTC.

The chain couples TRBV19 to TRBJ2-7; 7 bases match TRBD2. The CDR3 length is 16 residues. The V and J ends lost 5 bases and 3 bases, in that order; junction bases with no gene match: 13. Germline CDR1 is LNHDA and CDR2 is SQIVND (reference sequence). CDR3 nucleotides: TGTGCCAGTAGTGGCGCCGAGGGGAGGGGCTACTACGAGCAGTACTTC. Amino acids: CASSGAEGRGYYEQYF.

The chain joins TRBV6-1 to TRBJ1-1; D gene uncertain. Trimming took off 3 bases at V and 4 bases at J, with 12 bases between the two ends. The CDR3 is 14 residues long. The V gene's germline CDR1 is MNHNS and CDR2 SASEGT. In nucleotides, the CDR3 is TGTGCCAGCAGTGAGGCCGTTTTGGTCACTGAAGCTTTCTTT. Amino acid sequence: CASSEAVLVTEAFF.

As regards this clone: The sample holds other DNA sequences that translate to the same CDR3. The chain links TRBV20-1 to TRBJ2-1, with D maybe TRBD1 (6 bases). Between the trimmed V and J ends, which lost 6 bases and 5 bases, there was a span of 8 bases. CDR1 is DFQATT, CDR2 SNEGSKA, per germline (reference sequence). This CDR3 contains 11 residues. The chain's CDR3 is CSARTDNEQFF. The CDR3 bases are TGCAGTGCCCGGACAGACAATGAGCAGTTCTTC.

V is TRBV5-1 and J is TRBJ2-1; no firm D call. There are 16 residues in the CDR3. Trimming shortened V by 4 bases and J by 2 bases, and 16 bases separated the two germline ends. CDR1 and CDR2 (germline): SGHRS, YFSETQ. The CDR3 loop reads CASSLRAPETYNEQFF. The DNA of the CDR3 is TGCGCCAGCAGCCTCCGGGCCCCTGAGACCTACAATGAGCAGTTCTTC.

This clone appeared once. The V call is TRBV7-9, the J call TRBJ1-4; 7 nucleotides line up with TRBD1. V lost 4 bases, J lost 6 bases, and 8 bases stayed unmatched. The germline CDR1 and CDR2 sequences are SEHNR and FQNEAQ (reference sequence). The CDR3 is 15 amino acids. The CDR3 sequence: CASSSTGDLYEKLFF. The CDR3 DNA reads as TGTGCCAGCAGCTCTACAGGGGACCTCTATGAAAAACTGTTTTTT.

This clone was seen once. V usage is TRBV30 and J usage is TRBJ2-1; 9 bases align to TRBD2. Germline lookup yields CDR1 GTSNPN and CDR2 SVGIG (reference sequence). V lost 6 bases, J lost 2 bases, and 5 bases stayed unmatched. The CDR3 extends over 14 amino acids. CDR3 in DNA: TGTGCCTGTAAAGCGGGAGGTACCTACAATGAGCAGTTCTTC. This encodes CACKAGGTYNEQFF. The full variable domain, in which reference TRBV30 and TRBJ2-1 provide the parts outside the CDR3, is SQTIHQWPATLVQPVGSPLSLECTVEGTSNPNLYWYRQAAGRGLQLLFYSVGIGQISSEVPQNLSASRPQDRQFILSSKKLLLSDSGFYLCACKAGGTYNEQFFGPGTRLTVL.

The CDR3 DNA sequence: TGTGCCAGCAGCTTAGACGGCCCTCTGCTTAACAATGAGCAGTTCTTC. It yields the protein CASSLDGPLLNNEQFF. The chain combines TRBV7-6 with TRBJ2-1; D gene unclear. V was cut by 1 base and J by 5 bases, with 15 bases left in between. Germline V gene lookup returns CDR1 SGHVS and CDR2 FNYEAQ. The CDR3 extends over 16 amino acids.

The CDR3 DNA sequence: TGTGCCAGTAGTATAGGACAGGGGAACACTGAAGCTTTCTTT. It codes for CASSIGQGNTEAFF. The chain links TRBV19 to TRBJ1-1, with 7 nucleotides matching TRBD1. Unmatched junction bases numbered 0, after V lost 1 base and J lost 1 base. The CDR3 extends over 14 amino acids. Germline CDR1 and CDR2: LNHDA and SQIVND (reference sequence).

The genes are TRBV6-6 and TRBJ2-1, with D uncertain. The CDR3 extends over 11 amino acids. In germline, CDR1 is MNHNY, CDR2 SVGAGI (reference sequence). V shed 3 bases and J shed 7 bases, with 4 bases lying between them. In DNA, the CDR3 is TGTGCCAGCAGTTATGGGAATGAGCAGTTCTTC. Protein: CASSYGNEQFF.

The gene calls are TRBV7-9 and TRBJ2-7, with D uncertain. This CDR3 contains 12 residues. Trimming stripped 1 base from V and 9 bases from J, with 10 bases between. Germline-derived CDR1 and CDR2 are SEHNR and FQNEAQ (reference sequence). CDR3 loop: CASSLGPAWQYF. CDR3 sequence (DNA): TGTGCCAGCAGCTTAGGTCCCGCGTGGCAGTACTTC.

This chain links TRBV10-1 with TRBJ2-2; 7 bases match TRBD2. The CDR3 is made up of 16 amino acids. The germline CDR1 and CDR2 sequences are WNHNN and SYGVQD (reference sequence). Trimming at V came to 11 bases and at J to 3 bases, leaving 15 bases not matched to a gene. The CDR3 sequence is CAHEPGGSGDTGELFF. The CDR3 nucleotides are TGCGCCCACGAACCCGGGGGGTCGGGCGACACCGGGGAGCTGTTTTTT.

CDR3 region: CASSFGDLGNEQYV. CDR3 nucleotides: TGCGCCAGCAGCTTCGGGGACCTAGGGAACGAGCAGTACGTC. V usage is TRBV5-1 and J usage is TRBJ2-7; D might be TRBD1 or TRBD2, each matching 5 bases. CDR1 is SGHRS, CDR2 YFSETQ, per germline. V lost 2 bases to trimming and J lost 5 bases, with 14 bases between them. The CDR3 runs to 14 residues.

This chain connects TRBV28 to TRBJ1-3; D unresolved. The CDR3 is made up of 16 amino acids. V gave up 5 bases and J gave up 2 bases, with 16 bases separating them. Germline loops: CDR1 MDHEN, CDR2 SYDVKM. CDR3 region: CASSTPYSKTGNTIYF. Written as DNA, the CDR3 is TGTGCCAGCAGTACCCCGTACTCAAAAACTGGAAACACCATATATTTT.

This chain uses TRBV19 with TRBJ1-5; possible D gene TRBD1, 5 bases. V was pared by 7 bases and J by 1 base, with 17 bases between. Looked up from germline, CDR1 is LNHDA and CDR2 is SQIVND (reference sequence). The CDR3 is 16 residues long. In nucleotides, the CDR3 is TGTGCCAGTATGGGCAGGGCCGAGGGGAGCAATCAGCCCCAGCATTTT. Amino acid sequence: CASMGRAEGSNQPQHF.

V usage is TRBV27 and J usage is TRBJ2-1, with 11 bases lining up with TRBD1. The junction had 9 bases not matched to a gene; V was cut back by 8 bases and J by 0 bases. The CDR3 has 17 residues. The germline V gene has CDR1 MNHEY and CDR2 SMNVEV (reference sequence). The CDR3 DNA is TGTGCCAGCTTTTCCTCCGGGACAGGGGGCTCCTACAATGAGCAGTTCTTC. Translating gives CASFSSGTGGSYNEQFF.

This chain uses TRBV5-8 with TRBJ2-3; TRBD2 matches at 7 bases. The CDR3 totals 17 residues. Germline assignment: CDR1 SGHTS and CDR2 YDEGEE. V shed 0 bases and J 0 bases; nucleotides not matched to a gene: 7. The chain's CDR3 is CASSLDRGRDSTDTQYF. The DNA for the CDR3 is TGTGCCAGCAGCTTGGATCGAGGGAGGGATAGCACAGATACGCAGTATTTT.

J is TRBJ2-1 and V is TRBV14, with D possibly matching TRBD2 (6 bases). The CDR3 has 15 residues. Germline V lookup: CDR1 SGHDN, CDR2 FVKESK. V lost 1 base, J lost 4 bases, and 11 bases lay in between. This CDR3 reads CASSQVASAYNEQFF. The CDR3 region has the DNA TGTGCCAGCAGCCAAGTAGCTAGCGCATACAATGAGCAGTTCTTC.